Below, 13 T cell receptor beta chains from the same sample are listed, as sequenced in a study of human T cells and chemical hapten exposure. MiXCR, run by TCRdb on the RACE reads, gives a single entry per CDR3 protein. Of 95,000 to 150,000 distinct CDR3 sequences in the sample, roughly 10% were seen once. Time point defined: patch test 3, about 24 weeks after DPC sensitization. Treatment reported: therapeutic diphenylcyclopropenone sensitization with weekly scalp DPC. Sequencing was performed on whole blood, taken in connection with sensitization to the hapten diphenylcyclopropenone (DPC). Receptors were obtained from a woman aged 50 to 65 with alopecia areata. Some clones in this sample may be carry-over from other donors' samples.

This chain connects TRBV6-1 to TRBJ1-5; TRBD1 agrees at 7 bases. There are 15 residues in the CDR3. With V trimmed by 4 bases and J by 7 bases, 10 bases remained unmatched. Germline V CDR1 and CDR2: MNHNS, SASEGT. The chain's CDR3 is CASSGLQGRGQPQHF. CDR3 DNA: TGTGCCAGCAGTGGGCTACAGGGGCGGGGGCAGCCCCAGCATTTT.

The V gene is TRBV9, the J gene TRBJ1-5; D gene ambiguous. V shed 2 bases and J shed 3 bases, with 9 bases lying between them. The germline CDR1 and CDR2 sequences are SGDLS and YYNGEE. The CDR3 totals 14 residues. This CDR3 reads CASSVGDDNQPQHF. Written as DNA, the CDR3 is TGTGCCAGCAGCGTTGGGGATGACAATCAGCCCCAGCATTTT.

This clonotype was detected only once. The chain is built from TRBV4-2 and TRBJ2-7, with a weak D call TRBD1 (6 bases). Trimming shortened V by 0 bases and J by 4 bases, and 16 bases separated the two germline ends. Germline loops: CDR1 LGHNA, CDR2 YNFKEQ. The CDR3 loop spans 16 amino acids. CDR3 bases: TGTGCCAGCAGCCAAGATAATGGGACACCTTCTTACGAGCAGTACTTC. Translation: CASSQDNGTPSYEQYF.

This clonotype came up many times. J is TRBJ2-7 and V is TRBV10-3; D uncertain. The CDR3 has 13 amino acids. Germline V gene sequence: CDR1 ENHRY, CDR2 SYGVKD. V lost 2 bases and J lost 4, with 9 bases in between. The CDR3 sequence: CAISEPGRYEQYF. Here the CDR3 DNA reads TGTGCCATCAGTGAGCCCGGTAGATACGAGCAGTACTTC.

This clonotype was detected a few times. This rearrangement joins TRBV7-9 to TRBJ2-3, with D perhaps given as TRBD1 or TRBD2 (5 bases each). The CDR3 extends over 18 amino acids. Germline values: CDR1 SEHNR, CDR2 FQNEAQ (reference sequence). Trimming removed 7 bases from V and 2 bases from J, with 25 bases in between. For the CDR3, the DNA is TGTGCCAGCATCTCGACCGGCCGTGACGGGGCTCCCACAGATACGCAGTATTTT. This encodes CASISTGRDGAPTDTQYF.

This clonotype was counted between two and nine times. The rearrangement uses TRBV11-2 and TRBJ1-1, with D perhaps matching TRBD1 (5 bases). V gave up 2 bases and J gave up 5 bases, with 12 bases separating them. Germline CDR1 reads SGHAT; CDR2 reads FQNNGV. The CDR3 has 14 residues. CDR3 coding DNA: TGTGCCAGCAGCTTACAGGGAGTTAGGACTGAAGCTTTCTTT. Protein: CASSLQGVRTEAFF.

This sequence joins TRBV6-5 and TRBJ1-5; possibly TRBD1 for D (5 bases). There are 15 residues in the CDR3. Germline CDR1 is MNHEY and CDR2 is SVGAGI. V lost 6 bases to trimming and J lost 1 base, with 13 bases between them. The CDR3 bases are TGTGCCAGCAGCCCTGGGGGTTTGAGCAATCAGCCCCAGCATTTT. Translated: CASSPGGLSNQPQHF.

This clonotype showed up just a few times. The chain has TRBV15 and TRBJ1-1; 11 nucleotides agree with TRBD1. Germline CDR1 LNHNV, CDR2 YYDKDF (reference sequence). V trimming: 5 bases; J trimming: 1 base; junction bases outside the gene matches: 6. The CDR3 is 16 residues long. In nucleotides, the CDR3 is TGTGCCACCAGCGGAGGACAGGGGGCAGCGAACACTGAAGCTTTCTTT. It specifies CATSGGQGAANTEAFF.

This clonotype was observed a handful of times. V usage is TRBV7-2 and J usage is TRBJ2-7; D unclear. V lost 1 base to trimming and J lost 1 base, with 14 bases between them. Germline CDR1 and CDR2: SGHTA and FQGNSA. The CDR3 has 16 amino acids. The CDR3 nucleotides read TGTGCCAGCAGCTTAGATTCAGGCGGTAGATCCTACGAGCAGTACTTC. It specifies CASSLDSGGRSYEQYF.

This clonotype occurred a few times. The chain combines TRBV7-6 with TRBJ1-6, with TRBD1 matching over 7 bases. Germline CDR1 and CDR2: SGHVS and FNYEAQ. The junction had 10 bases not matched to a gene; V was cut back by 4 bases and J by 7 bases. This CDR3 comprises 16 residues. CDR3: CASSSRTGSLNSPLHF. CDR3 nucleotide sequence: TGTGCCAGCAGCTCGCGGACAGGCTCTTTGAATTCACCCCTCCACTTT.

This chain links TRBV20-1 with TRBJ2-1, with D maybe TRBD1 (6 bases). Germline assignment: CDR1 DFQATT and CDR2 SNEGSKA (reference sequence). The V end lost 3 bases, the J end lost 6 bases, and 12 bases lay between the germline ends. CDR3 length: 13 residues. CDR3 region: CSASRGVGNEQFF. The DNA for the CDR3 is TGCAGTGCTAGCAGGGGAGTAGGCAATGAGCAGTTCTTC.

This chain connects TRBV14 to TRBJ2-7; 8 bases align to TRBD1. The CDR3 has 13 amino acids. CDR1 SGHDN and CDR2 FVKESK come from the germline V gene. Trimming removed 5 bases from V and 3 bases from J; junction bases left unmatched: 3. In nucleotides, the CDR3 is TGTGCCAGCAGCGTGACAGGGGACTACGAGCAGTACTTC. Protein product: CASSVTGDYEQYF.

This chain connects TRBV3-1 to TRBJ2-5, with no clear D. This CDR3 is 15 amino acids long. Germline V gives CDR1 LGHDT, CDR2 YNNKEL (reference sequence). V lost 0 bases to trimming and J lost 2 bases, with 10 bases between them. CDR3 in amino acids: CASSQDAKRQETQYF. CDR3 DNA sequence: TGTGCCAGCAGCCAAGACGCGAAGAGGCAAGAGACCCAGTACTTC.